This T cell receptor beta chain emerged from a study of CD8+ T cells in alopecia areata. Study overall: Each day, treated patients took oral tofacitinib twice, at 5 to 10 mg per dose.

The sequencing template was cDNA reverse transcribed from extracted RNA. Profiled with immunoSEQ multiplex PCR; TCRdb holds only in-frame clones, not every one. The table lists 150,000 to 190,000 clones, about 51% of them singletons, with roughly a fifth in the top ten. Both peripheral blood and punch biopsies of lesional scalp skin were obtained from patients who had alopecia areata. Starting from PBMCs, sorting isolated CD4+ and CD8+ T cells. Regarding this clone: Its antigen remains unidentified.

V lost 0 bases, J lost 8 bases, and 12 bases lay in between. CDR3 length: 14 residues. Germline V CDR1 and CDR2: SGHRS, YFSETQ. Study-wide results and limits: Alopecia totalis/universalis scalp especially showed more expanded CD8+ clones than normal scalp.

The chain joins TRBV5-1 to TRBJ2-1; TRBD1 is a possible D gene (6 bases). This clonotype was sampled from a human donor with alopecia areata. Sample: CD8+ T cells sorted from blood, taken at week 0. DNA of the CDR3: TGCGCCAGCAGCTTGGTTAGGGGGAGTGATGAGCAGTTCTTC. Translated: CASSLVRGSDEQFF.